This record looks at one T cell receptor (beta chain) sequence and its context. Its antigen is not known. This CDR3 is 15 amino acids long. Trimming removed 3 bases at V and 3 bases at J, with 13 bases between. In germline, CDR1 is SGHDT, CDR2 YYEEEE. Only CD45RO-negative cells positively selected for CCR7 counted as naive CD8 cells, so terminally differentiated effector memory CD45RA+ cells were excluded. This entry comes from a study of shared clonotypes between healthy human individuals. Overall study context: The cohort comprised two women and a few men. Their ages spanned 18 to 49 years. The study used three CD4 naive, three CD4 memory, two CD8 naive and one CD8 memory plate per donor.

Researchers divided each subset's genomic DNA evenly across several immunoSEQ plates. Only in-frame clones appear in the TCRdb table, and some are missing; sequencing was by immunoSEQ multiplex PCR. The table lists 450,000 to 700,000 clones, about 95% of them singletons. Study-wide points: Naive subsets tended to show greater estimated richness than memory subsets.

The sequence came from a young woman in good health. The chain recombines TRBV5-6 with TRBJ1-3; D might be TRBD1 (5 bases). Sequenced sample: naive CD8+ T cells sorted from blood. The CDR3 spells CASSSPGFYGNTIYF. CDR3 DNA: TGTGCCAGCAGCTCCCCAGGGTTTTATGGAAACACCATATATTTT.